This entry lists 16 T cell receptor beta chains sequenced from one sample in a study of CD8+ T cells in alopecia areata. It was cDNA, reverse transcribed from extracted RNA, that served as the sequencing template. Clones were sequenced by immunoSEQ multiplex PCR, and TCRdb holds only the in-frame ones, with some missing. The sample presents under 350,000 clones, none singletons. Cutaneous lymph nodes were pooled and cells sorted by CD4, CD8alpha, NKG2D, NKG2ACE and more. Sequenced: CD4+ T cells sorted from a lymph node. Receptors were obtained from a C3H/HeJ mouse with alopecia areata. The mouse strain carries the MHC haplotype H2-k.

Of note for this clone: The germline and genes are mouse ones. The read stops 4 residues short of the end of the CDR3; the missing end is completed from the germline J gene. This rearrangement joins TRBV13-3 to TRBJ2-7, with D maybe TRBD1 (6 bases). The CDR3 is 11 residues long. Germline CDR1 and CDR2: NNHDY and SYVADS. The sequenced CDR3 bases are TGTGCCAGCAGGCAGGGGTAT. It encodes CASRQGY. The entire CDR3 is CASRQGYEQYF.

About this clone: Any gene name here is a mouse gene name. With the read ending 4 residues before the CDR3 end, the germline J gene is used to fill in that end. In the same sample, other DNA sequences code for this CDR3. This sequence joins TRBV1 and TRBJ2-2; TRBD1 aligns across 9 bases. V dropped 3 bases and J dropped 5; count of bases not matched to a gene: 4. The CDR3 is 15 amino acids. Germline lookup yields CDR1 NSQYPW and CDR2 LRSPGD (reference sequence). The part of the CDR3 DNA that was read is TGCACCTGCAGTGCCCCGGGACAGGGAACCGGG. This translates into CTCSAPGQGTG. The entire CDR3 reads CTCSAPGQGTGQLYF.

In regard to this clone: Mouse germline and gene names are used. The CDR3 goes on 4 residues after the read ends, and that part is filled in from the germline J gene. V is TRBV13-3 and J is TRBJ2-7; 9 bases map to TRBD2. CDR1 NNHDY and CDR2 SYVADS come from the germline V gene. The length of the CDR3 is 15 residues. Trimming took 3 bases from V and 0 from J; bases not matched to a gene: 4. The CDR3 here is CASSGGTGSSYEQYF. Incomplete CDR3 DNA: TGTGCCAGCAGTGGGGGGACTGGGAGCTCCTAT.

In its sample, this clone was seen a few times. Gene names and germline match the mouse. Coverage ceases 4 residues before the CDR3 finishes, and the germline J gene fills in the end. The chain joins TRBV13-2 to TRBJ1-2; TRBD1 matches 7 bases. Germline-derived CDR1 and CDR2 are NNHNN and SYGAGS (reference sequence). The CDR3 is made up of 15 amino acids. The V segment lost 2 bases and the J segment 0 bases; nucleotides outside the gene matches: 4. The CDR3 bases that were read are TGTGCCAGCGGTGAACGAGGGACAGCAAACTCC. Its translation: CASGERGTANS. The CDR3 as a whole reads CASGERGTANSDYTF.

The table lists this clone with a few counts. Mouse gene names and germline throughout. The DNA read from the CDR3 is TGTGCCAGCAGTGATCCTGACAGGGCAAACACA. Translation gives CASSDPDRANT. In full, the CDR3 reads CASSDPDRANTEVFF. The V call is TRBV13-1, the J call TRBJ1-1, with 7 bases identical to TRBD1. The DNA ends 4 residues before the CDR3 does, and the rest of the CDR3 is filled in from the germline J gene. The length of the CDR3 is 15 residues. J was trimmed by 0 bases and V by 1 base; bases with no gene match: 3. Per germline, CDR1 NSHNY and CDR2 SYGAGN.

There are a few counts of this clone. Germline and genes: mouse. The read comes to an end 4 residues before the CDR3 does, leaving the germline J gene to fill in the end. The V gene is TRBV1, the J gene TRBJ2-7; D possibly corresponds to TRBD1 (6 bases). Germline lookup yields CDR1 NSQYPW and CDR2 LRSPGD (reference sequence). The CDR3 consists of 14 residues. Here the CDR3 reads CTCSAGQGQYEQYF. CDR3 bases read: TGCACCTGCAGTGCAGGGCAGGGGCAATAT.

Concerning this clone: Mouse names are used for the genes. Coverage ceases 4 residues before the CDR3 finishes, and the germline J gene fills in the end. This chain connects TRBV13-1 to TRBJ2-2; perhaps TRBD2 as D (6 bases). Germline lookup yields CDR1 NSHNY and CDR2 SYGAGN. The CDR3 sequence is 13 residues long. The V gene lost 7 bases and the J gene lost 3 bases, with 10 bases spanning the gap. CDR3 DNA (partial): TGTGCCAGCGGGGGGAGGGACACCGGG. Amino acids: CASGGRDTG. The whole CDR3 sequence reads CASGGRDTGQLYF.

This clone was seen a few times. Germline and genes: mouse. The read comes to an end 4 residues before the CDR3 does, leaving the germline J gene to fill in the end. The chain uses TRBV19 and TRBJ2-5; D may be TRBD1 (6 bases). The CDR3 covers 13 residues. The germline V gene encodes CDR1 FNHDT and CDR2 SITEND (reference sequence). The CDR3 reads CASRNREGDTQYF. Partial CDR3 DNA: TGTGCCAGCAGAAACAGGGAGGGGGAC.

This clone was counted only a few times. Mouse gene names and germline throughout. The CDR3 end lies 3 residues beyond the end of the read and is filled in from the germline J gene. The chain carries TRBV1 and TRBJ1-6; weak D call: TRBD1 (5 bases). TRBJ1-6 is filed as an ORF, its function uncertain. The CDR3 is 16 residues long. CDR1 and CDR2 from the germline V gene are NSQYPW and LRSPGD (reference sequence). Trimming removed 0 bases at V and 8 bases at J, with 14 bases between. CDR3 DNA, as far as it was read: TGCACCTGCAGTGCAGATCGAGGGGTCCCTTATTCGCCC. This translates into CTCSADRGVPYSP. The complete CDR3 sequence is CTCSADRGVPYSPLYF.

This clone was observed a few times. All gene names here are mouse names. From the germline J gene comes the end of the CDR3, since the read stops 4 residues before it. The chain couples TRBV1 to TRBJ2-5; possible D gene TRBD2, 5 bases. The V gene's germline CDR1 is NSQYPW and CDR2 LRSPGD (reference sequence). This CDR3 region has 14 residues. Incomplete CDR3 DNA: TGCACCTGCAGTGCAGATGTTCTGGGTGAC. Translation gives CTCSADVLGD. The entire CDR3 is CTCSADVLGDTQYF.

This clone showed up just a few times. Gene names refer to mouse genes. The CDR3 DNA, read in part, is TGTGCCAGCAGGGACAAACTCTATGCT. This translates into CASRDKLYA. The entire CDR3 is CASRDKLYAEQFF. The chain carries TRBV19 and TRBJ2-1; D perhaps matches TRBD1 (5 bases). The read finishes 4 residues shy of the CDR3 end, and the germline J gene is used to complete it. The CDR3 contains 13 residues. Germline V gene lookup returns CDR1 FNHDT and CDR2 SITEND (reference sequence). Trimming stripped 5 bases from V and 3 bases from J, with 9 bases between.

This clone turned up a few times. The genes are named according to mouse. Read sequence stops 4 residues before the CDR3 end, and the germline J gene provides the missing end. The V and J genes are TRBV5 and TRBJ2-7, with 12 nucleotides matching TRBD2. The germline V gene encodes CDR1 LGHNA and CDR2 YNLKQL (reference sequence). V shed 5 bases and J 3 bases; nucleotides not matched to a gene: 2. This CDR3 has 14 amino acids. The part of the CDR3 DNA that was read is TGTGCCAGCAGCAGGACTGGGGGGGACTAT. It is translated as CASSRTGGDY. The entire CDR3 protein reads CASSRTGGDYEQYF.

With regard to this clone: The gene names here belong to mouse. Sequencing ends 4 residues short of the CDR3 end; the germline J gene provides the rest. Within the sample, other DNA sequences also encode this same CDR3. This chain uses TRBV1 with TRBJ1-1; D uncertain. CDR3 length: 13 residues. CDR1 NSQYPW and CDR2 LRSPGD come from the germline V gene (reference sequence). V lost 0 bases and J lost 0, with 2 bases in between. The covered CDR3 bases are TGCACCTGCAGTGCAGAGGCAAACACA. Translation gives CTCSAEANT. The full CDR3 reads CTCSAEANTEVFF.

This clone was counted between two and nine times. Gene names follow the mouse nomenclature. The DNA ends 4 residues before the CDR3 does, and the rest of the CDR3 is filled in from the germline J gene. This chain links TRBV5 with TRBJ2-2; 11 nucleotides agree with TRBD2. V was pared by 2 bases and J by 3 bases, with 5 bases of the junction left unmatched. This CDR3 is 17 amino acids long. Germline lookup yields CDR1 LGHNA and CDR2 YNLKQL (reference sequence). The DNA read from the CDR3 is TGTGCCAGCAGCCAAATGACTGGGGGGGTTGACACCGGG. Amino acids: CASSQMTGGVDTG. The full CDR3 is CASSQMTGGVDTGQLYF.

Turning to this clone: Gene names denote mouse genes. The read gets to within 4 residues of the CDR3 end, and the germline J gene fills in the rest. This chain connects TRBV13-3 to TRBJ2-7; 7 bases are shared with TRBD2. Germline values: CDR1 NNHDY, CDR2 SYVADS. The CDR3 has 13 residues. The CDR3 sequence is CASSDNWGNEQYF. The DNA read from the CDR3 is TGTGCCAGCAGTGATAACTGGGGTAAT.

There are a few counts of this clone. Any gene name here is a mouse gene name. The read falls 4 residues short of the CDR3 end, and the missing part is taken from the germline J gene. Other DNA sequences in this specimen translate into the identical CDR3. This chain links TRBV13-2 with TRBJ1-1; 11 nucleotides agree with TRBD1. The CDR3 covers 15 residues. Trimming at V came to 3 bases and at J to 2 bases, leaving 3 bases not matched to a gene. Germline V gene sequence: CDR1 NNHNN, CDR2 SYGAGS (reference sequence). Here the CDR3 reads CASGGRTGGNTEVFF. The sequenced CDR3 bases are TGTGCCAGCGGTGGTCGGACAGGGGGCAACACA.